This TCR beta chain was identified in a study of radiation and T cells in renal cell carcinoma. Generated by immunoSEQ multiplex PCR, the TCRdb table keeps only in-frame clones and is missing some. The table has about 140,000 clones, less than 85% seen once. Notes on this clone: As yet, its antigen is unknown.

Time point given: baseline pretreatment blood. The treatment: 15 Gy SBRT to primary tumor, nephrectomy 4 weeks later. Radiation-treated patients gave blood at baseline, week 2 and week 4. The tumor was a clear cell renal cell carcinoma. Trimming removed 0 bases from V and 4 bases from J, with 13 bases in between. The CDR3 spans 15 residues. The germline gives CDR1 SGHRS, CDR2 YFSETQ. Study-level points and caveats: Top tumor clonotypes rose in blood 2 weeks post-radiation, then contracted. No pretreatment tumor biopsies were available for baseline clonotypes.

The clonotype comes from a woman aged 45-65 years with renal cell carcinoma. The input for sequencing was blood, taken from a patient whose treatment included radiotherapy and nephrectomy. The chain is built from TRBV5-1 and TRBJ1-1; TRBD1 might be the D (6 bases). In nucleotides, the CDR3 is TGCGCCAGCAGCTTGGGGGGGCGAAAGAGCACTGAAGCTTTCTTT. As protein: CASSLGGRKSTEAFF.